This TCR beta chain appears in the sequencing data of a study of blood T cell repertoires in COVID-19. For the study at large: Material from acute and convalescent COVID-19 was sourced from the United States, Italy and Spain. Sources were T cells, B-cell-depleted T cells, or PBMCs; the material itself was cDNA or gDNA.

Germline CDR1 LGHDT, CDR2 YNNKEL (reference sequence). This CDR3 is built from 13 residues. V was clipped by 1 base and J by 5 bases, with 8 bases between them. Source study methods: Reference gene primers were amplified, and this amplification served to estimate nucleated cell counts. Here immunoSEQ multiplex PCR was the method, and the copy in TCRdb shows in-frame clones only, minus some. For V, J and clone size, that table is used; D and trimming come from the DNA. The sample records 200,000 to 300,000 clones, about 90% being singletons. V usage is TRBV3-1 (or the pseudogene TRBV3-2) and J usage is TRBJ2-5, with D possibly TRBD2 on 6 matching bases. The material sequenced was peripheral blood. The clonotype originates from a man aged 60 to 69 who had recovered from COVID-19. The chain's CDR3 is CASSQASVETQYF. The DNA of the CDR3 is TGTGCCAGCAGCCAAGCTAGCGTGGAGACCCAGTACTTC.